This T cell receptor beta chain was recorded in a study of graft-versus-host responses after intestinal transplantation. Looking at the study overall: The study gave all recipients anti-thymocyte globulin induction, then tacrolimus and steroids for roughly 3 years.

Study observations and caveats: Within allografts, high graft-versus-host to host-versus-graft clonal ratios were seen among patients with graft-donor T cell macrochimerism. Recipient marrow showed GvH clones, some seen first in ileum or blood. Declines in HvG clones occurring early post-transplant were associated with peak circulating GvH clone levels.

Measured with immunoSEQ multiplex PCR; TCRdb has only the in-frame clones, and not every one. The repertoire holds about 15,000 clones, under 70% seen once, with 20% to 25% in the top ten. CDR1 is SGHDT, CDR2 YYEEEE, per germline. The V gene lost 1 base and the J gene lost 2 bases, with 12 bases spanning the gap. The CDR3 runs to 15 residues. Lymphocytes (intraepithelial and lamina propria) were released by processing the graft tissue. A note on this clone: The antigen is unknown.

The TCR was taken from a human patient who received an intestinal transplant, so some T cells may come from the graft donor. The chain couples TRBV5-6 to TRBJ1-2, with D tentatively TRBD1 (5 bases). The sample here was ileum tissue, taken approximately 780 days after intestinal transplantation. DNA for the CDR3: TGTGCCAGCAGCTTGTCGTCAGGGCGCAACTATGGCTACACCTTC. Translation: CASSLSSGRNYGYTF.